This is a list of T cell receptor beta chains from one sample in a study of T-cell reconstitution after alpha-beta-depleted transplantation in children. TCRdb re-analysed the PCR reads in MiXCR, keeping a single row per CDR3 protein. The sample includes fewer than 350,000 distinct CDR3 sequences, around a tenth of them seen just once. Sequencing was performed on peripheral blood, taken 180 days after TCRalphabeta/CD19-depleted stem cell transplant. These receptors were taken from a male patient aged 2 to 9 who had a stem cell transplant for chronic granulomatous disease, so the T cells may come from the graft donor. The CDR3 runs from the conserved cysteine through the conserved F or W. A D gene is named only where the DNA matches it firmly. Only part of the rows carry a size: once, few, many, or a class if the clone is expanded.

D	size	V	J	DNA	CDR3
.	many	TRBV7-2	TRBJ1-5	TGTGCCAGCAGCTTAGTAGAGGGTCGCAATCAGCCCCAGCATTTT	CASSLVEGRNQPQHF
.	.	TRBV5-1	TRBJ2-5	TGCGCCAGCAGCTTGGAGGTCCCCTCCCAGACCCAGTACTTC	CASSLEVPSQTQYF
.	many	TRBV10-3	TRBJ2-7	TGTGCCATCAGCGTACTAGCTTTCTACGAGCAGTACTTC	CAISVLAFYEQYF
.	many	TRBV5-1	TRBJ1-1	TGCGCCAGCAGCTTGGGCCTGGTGAACACTGAAGCTTTCTTT	CASSLGLVNTEAFF
.	many	TRBV18	TRBJ2-2	TGTGCCAGCTCGCCCGGGTGGAACACCGGGGAGCTGTTTTTT	CASSPGWNTGELFF
TRBD2	.	TRBV5-5	TRBJ2-3	TGTGCCAGCAGCCCGGGACTAGCGGGGAGAGCAGATACGCAGTATTTT	CASSPGLAGRADTQYF
.	many	TRBV11-1	TRBJ2-7	TGTGCCAGCAGTTTGACCACCGGCCTCTCCTACGAGCAGTACTTC	CASSLTTGLSYEQYF
.	.	TRBV1	TRBJ2-7	TGCACCAGCAGCCCCAACAGGGCCTCCTACGAGCAGTACTTC	CTSSPNRASYEQYF
.	many	TRBV10-3	TRBJ2-1	TGTGCCATCAGACGGACGGATACCTACAATGAGCAGTTCTTC	CAIRRTDTYNEQFF
TRBD2	few	TRBV19	TRBJ2-1	TGTGCCAGTAGTCCGAGACTAGCGGAATACAATGAGCAGTTCTTC	CASSPRLAEYNEQFF
.	many	TRBV4-3	TRBJ1-1	TGCGCCAGCAGCCAAGTAGAGGGGCTGAACACTGAAGCTTTCTTT	CASSQVEGLNTEAFF
.	.	TRBV2	TRBJ2-1	TGTGCCAGCAGTGCCTCCGACTGGTACTACAATGAGCAGTTCTTC	CASSASDWYYNEQFF
.	many	TRBV15	TRBJ2-7	TGTGCCACCAGCAGAGATAGACCGAGTAACTCCTACGAGCAGTACTTC	CATSRDRPSNSYEQYF
TRBD2	many	TRBV29-1	TRBJ2-7	TGCAGCGCCGAGACTAGCGGGAGGGGTGAGCAGTACTTC	CSAETSGRGEQYF
.	many	TRBV28	TRBJ2-7	TGTGCCAGCAGTATAAACAGGGTCCCCTACGAGCAGTACTTC	CASSINRVPYEQYF
TRBD2	many	TRBV20-1	TRBJ2-3	TGCAGTGCCTCGCGGGGGGATTTAGATACGCAGTATTTT	CSASRGDLDTQYF
.	many	TRBV20-1	TRBJ2-1	TGCAGTGCCCTTACCCATGAGCAGTTCTTC	CSALTHEQFF
.	many	TRBV5-5	TRBJ2-7	TGTGCCAGCAGCAGCCTAGGGCAGCCAACCCCTTCCTACGAGCAGTACTTC	CASSSLGQPTPSYEQYF
.	many	TRBV20-1	TRBJ2-2	TGCAGTGCTAGAGTTGCAGGGTTGTCCGGGGAGCTGTTTTTT	CSARVAGLSGELFF
.	many	TRBV20-1	TRBJ2-7	TGCAGTGCAACGAGGGACCCTACTCACGAGCAGTACTTC	CSATRDPTHEQYF